Below are 3 T cell receptor beta chains sequenced from a single sample in a study of cytomegalovirus exposure and HLA in healthy donors. A multiplex PCR was run with 60 Vbeta primers and 13 Jbeta primers. Method: immunoSEQ multiplex PCR; TCRdb's copy keeps in-frame clones and lacks some. The sample lists 150,000 to 200,000 clones; approximately 83% were seen once. The sample taken for sequencing was PBMCs. All receptors derive from a man younger than 35 in good health and CMV-seropositive.

V is TRBV7-2 and J is TRBJ2-7, with D tentatively TRBD2 (6 bases). Germline V gene lookup returns CDR1 SGHTA and CDR2 FQGNSA. The CDR3 loop spans 13 amino acids. The V and J ends lost 3 bases and 5 bases respectively, with 11 bases between them. The CDR3 spells CASSFKGGDEQYF. The CDR3 region has the DNA TGTGCCAGCAGCTTCAAGGGAGGCGACGAGCAGTACTTC.

This clone was detected once. The chain is built from TRBV29-1 and TRBJ2-1, with 9 bases aligning to TRBD1. CDR3 length: 16 amino acids. The germline CDR1 and CDR2 sequences are SQVTM and ANQGSEA. V was pared by 2 bases and J by 6 bases, with 11 bases of the junction left unmatched. CDR3 residues: CSVEPPGTGKRNEQFF. The CDR3 DNA reads as TGCAGCGTTGAACCCCCCGGGACAGGGAAGCGCAATGAGCAGTTCTTC.

This chain's CDR3 is CASSAHGEGGYQPQHF. As DNA, the CDR3 is TGTGCCAGCAGTGCGCACGGGGAAGGGGGATATCAGCCCCAGCATTTT. V and J are TRBV6-1 and TRBJ1-5; perhaps TRBD1 as D (6 bases). This CDR3 spans 16 amino acids. The V end was cut by 4 bases, the J end by 5 bases, with 18 bases between. Germline-derived CDR1 and CDR2 are MNHNS and SASEGT.